This is a list of T cell receptor beta chains from one sample in a study of monozygotic twins with inflammatory bowel disease. TCRdb re-called the 5' RACE reads and gives one entry per CDR3 protein, without DNA. The listing contains 420,000 or so distinct CDR3 sequences. Sequencing was performed on blood. The receptors come from a human donor with ulcerative colitis or Crohn's disease, or a healthy co-twin of an affected twin (not recorded which). Each CDR3 is given with its conserved first and last residue.

>TRBV7-8|TRBJ2-1
CASSQTSGRFGEQFF
>TRBV7-9|TRBJ2-7
CASSLSLAGEQYF
>TRBV2|TRBJ1-2
CASSEQGEDYGYTF
>TRBV3-1|TRBJ1-6
CVSSQEDRRNSPLHF
>TRBV12-3/TRBV12-4|TRBJ2-2
CASKSGTEDTGELFF
>TRBV7-9|TRBJ2-5
CASSPSTRSETQYF
>TRBV12-3/TRBV12-4|TRBJ2-1
CASTSGTYYEQFF
>TRBV20-1|TRBJ2-3
CSARPGLARADTQYF
>TRBV29-1|TRBJ1-1
CSVEKGLNTEAFF
>TRBV27|TRBJ2-7
CASSPRGYSYEQYF
>TRBV5-5|TRBJ2-1
CASSRYPGTGGFYEQFF
>TRBV10-3|TRBJ1-1
CAIGSGTAYPNTEAFF
>TRBV20-1|TRBJ1-1
CSARERGPNTEAFF
>TRBV4-2|TRBJ2-3
CASSQDPASGGRDTQYF
>TRBV5-1|TRBJ1-2
CASSLRGGSSDGYTF
>TRBV7-9|TRBJ1-1
CASSPFGQGDTEAFF
>TRBV3-1|TRBJ1-1
CASSLQLGGSRRGAFF
>TRBV5-1|TRBJ2-5
CASSTGPRDVETQYF
>TRBV18|TRBJ2-4
CASSEVAKNIQYF
>TRBV27|TRBJ1-1
CASNGYDGGWFF
>TRBV5-1|TRBJ1-1
CASSLGGGAMDTEAFF
>TRBV6-5|TRBJ2-1
CASSYRPRVSNEQFF
>TRBV20-1|TRBJ2-3
CSARDPGTGTDTQYF
>TRBV7-9|TRBJ2-1
CASSPGQGALSDEQFF
>TRBV7-2|TRBJ2-1
CASSIDGSSYNEQFF
>TRBV7-3|TRBJ1-1
CASSQSAQRNTEAFF
>TRBV18|TRBJ1-3
CASSPSDISGNTIYF
>TRBV30|TRBJ2-1
CAWRKLSGFSYNEQFF
>TRBV9|TRBJ2-1
CASSVTSGREQFF
>TRBV15|TRBJ2-5
CATSSGGVQGQETQYF
>TRBV4-1|TRBJ1-1
CASSPGYGWNTEAFF
>TRBV2|TRBJ2-3
CASSAGIRTDTQYF
>TRBV10-3|TRBJ1-4
CAISEPSGMANEKLFF
>TRBV7-2|TRBJ1-3
CASSSAIGAAGNTIYF
>TRBV6-6|TRBJ1-2
CASSSSGQLYGYTF
>TRBV7-2|TRBJ1-5
CASSLAVGGQPQHF
>TRBV6-1|TRBJ2-4
CASGREGVGKNIQYF
>TRBV9|TRBJ2-3
CASSVAGQVADTQYF
>TRBV18|TRBJ1-5
CASSGTAPNQPQHF
>TRBV5-1|TRBJ2-1
CASSLDSRRNEQFF
>TRBV7-2|TRBJ2-5
CASSFSSGSWETQYF
>TRBV5-1|TRBJ1-1
CASSWEQGISHTEAFF
>TRBV20-1|TRBJ2-3
CSARVAGRGADTQYF
>TRBV7-2|TRBJ2-7
CASSLARGAGYEQYF
>TRBV27|TRBJ2-1
CASSSLAGGPGGEQFF